Below, 12 T cell receptor beta chains from the same sample are listed, as sequenced in a study of lymphopenia after photon versus proton radiotherapy (dated by TCRdb to between 2018 and 2021). Library generation was performed with the immunoSEQ multiplex PCR assay. TCRdb stores this immuneACCESS table with in-frame sequences only. Part of the clones is absent; in the studies checked, under half of the shortfall reflects unresolved V genes, and no reason is known for the rest. In all, the sample holds approximately 58,000 clones, and around 80% of those were seen once. Just under 30% of the sample lies in the top ten. The material sequenced was peripheral blood, taken from a patient treated with photon-based radiotherapy. The receptors derive from a man between 50 and 59 years old with gastric cancer.

This clone was counted a few times. The genes are TRBV2 and TRBJ2-7; D unclear. Trimming took 2 bases from V and 8 from J, leaving 13 bases between them. Germline V gene lookup returns CDR1 SNHLY and CDR2 FYNNEI. This CDR3 is 13 amino acids long. The CDR3 region has the DNA TGTGCCAGCAGTGAAAGTTGGGCAGAAAAGCAGTACTTC. Amino acid sequence: CASSESWAEKQYF.

J is TRBJ2-5 and V is TRBV9; TRBD2 matches at 10 bases. The CDR3 is 15 residues long. V gave up 3 bases and J gave up 5 bases; unmatched junction bases: 7. Per the germline V gene, CDR1 is SGDLS and CDR2 is YYNGEE. The CDR3: CASSDPGTSEETQYF. The CDR3 coding sequence is TGTGCCAGCAGCGACCCCGGGACTAGCGAGGAGACCCAGTACTTC.

The chain recombines TRBV9 with TRBJ2-7, with D possibly matching TRBD1 (6 bases). Germline V gives CDR1 SGDLS, CDR2 YYNGEE. V lost 4 bases and J 0 bases, leaving 20 bases between the germline ends. The CDR3 is 17 amino acids. This chain's CDR3 is CASSPQLTGDRSYEQYF. In DNA form, the CDR3 reads TGTGCCAGCAGCCCCCAATTGACAGGCGACCGCTCCTACGAGCAGTACTTC.

This clone has a handful of counts. CDR3 sequence reads: CASSLPLNEQFF. CDR3 coding DNA: TGTGCCAGCAGCTTACCCCTCAATGAGCAGTTCTTC. The chain carries TRBV7-9 and TRBJ2-1, with no clear D. Germline-derived CDR1 and CDR2 are SEHNR and FQNEAQ (reference sequence). The CDR3 loop spans 12 amino acids. V lost 2 bases, J lost 6 bases, and 5 bases lay in between.

The V gene is TRBV5-1, the J gene TRBJ2-5; TRBD2 aligns across 11 bases. Germline assignment: CDR1 SGHRS and CDR2 YFSETQ. The V segment lost 6 bases and the J segment 1 base; nucleotides outside the gene matches: 2. The CDR3 is made up of 14 amino acids. CDR3 nucleotides: TGCGCCAGCAAGACTAGCGGGACCCAAGAGACCCAGTACTTC. Its translation: CASKTSGTQETQYF.

The rearrangement uses TRBV19 and TRBJ1-1; D not certain. Between the trimmed V and J ends, which lost 2 bases and 3 bases, there was a span of 7 bases. Germline V CDR1 and CDR2: LNHDA, SQIVND (reference sequence). The CDR3 has 13 amino acids. In nucleotides, the CDR3 is TGTGCCAGTAGTATAAAAGGATACACTGAAGCTTTCTTT. This translates into CASSIKGYTEAFF.

The J gene is TRBJ2-7, the V gene TRBV7-2; a possible D gene is TRBD1 (6 bases). The CDR3 has 14 amino acids. Germline CDR1 is SGHTA and CDR2 is FQGNSA. V gave up 2 bases and J gave up 3 bases, with 11 bases separating them. The CDR3 sequence is CASSLQGNLYEQYF. Written as DNA, the CDR3 is TGTGCCAGCAGCTTACAGGGGAATCTCTACGAGCAGTACTTC.

J is TRBJ2-1 and V is TRBV7-2; 12 bases fit TRBD2. This CDR3 is built from 15 residues. Trimming took 5 bases from V and 4 from J; bases not matched to a gene: 3. Germline CDR1 SGHTA, CDR2 FQGNSA. This CDR3 reads CASSRTSGKYNEQFF. The CDR3 region has the DNA TGTGCCAGCAGCCGGACTAGCGGGAAGTACAATGAGCAGTTCTTC.

This chain connects TRBV7-2 to TRBJ2-7; TRBD1 agrees at 10 bases. CDR1 SGHTA and CDR2 FQGNSA come from the germline V gene. Trimming cost V 4 bases and J 2 bases; bases outside gene matches: 14. There are 18 residues in the CDR3. The CDR3 here is CASSSPSTGGWLTYEQYF. The CDR3 DNA reads as TGTGCCAGCAGCTCCCCATCGACAGGGGGCTGGCTAACCTACGAGCAGTACTTC.

The J gene is TRBJ1-1, the V gene TRBV5-1; D may be TRBD1 (5 bases). The germline gives CDR1 SGHRS, CDR2 YFSETQ. CDR3 length: 15 residues. Trimming shortened V by 5 bases and J by 0 bases, and 14 bases separated the two germline ends. The CDR3 nucleotides are TGCGCCAGCAGTCTGGCGAGAGGGGTGAACACTGAAGCTTTCTTT. Protein sequence: CASSLARGVNTEAFF.

V is TRBV14 and J is TRBJ2-5, with D uncertain. V lost 1 base to trimming and J lost 3 bases, with 12 bases between them. The length of the CDR3 is 15 residues. The germline V gene has CDR1 SGHDN and CDR2 FVKESK. The CDR3 spells CASSQGAWSEETQYF. In DNA form, the CDR3 reads TGTGCCAGCAGCCAAGGAGCCTGGAGCGAAGAGACCCAGTACTTC.

The chain recombines TRBV7-2 with TRBJ1-1, with D possibly being TRBD1 (5 bases). The V gene lost 5 bases and the J gene lost 1 base, with 14 bases spanning the gap. Per the germline V gene, CDR1 is SGHTA and CDR2 is FQGNSA. This CDR3 region has 15 residues. CDR3 residues: CASSGGIRPNTEAFF. As DNA, the CDR3 is TGTGCCAGCAGCGGGGGGATCAGGCCGAACACTGAAGCTTTCTTT.